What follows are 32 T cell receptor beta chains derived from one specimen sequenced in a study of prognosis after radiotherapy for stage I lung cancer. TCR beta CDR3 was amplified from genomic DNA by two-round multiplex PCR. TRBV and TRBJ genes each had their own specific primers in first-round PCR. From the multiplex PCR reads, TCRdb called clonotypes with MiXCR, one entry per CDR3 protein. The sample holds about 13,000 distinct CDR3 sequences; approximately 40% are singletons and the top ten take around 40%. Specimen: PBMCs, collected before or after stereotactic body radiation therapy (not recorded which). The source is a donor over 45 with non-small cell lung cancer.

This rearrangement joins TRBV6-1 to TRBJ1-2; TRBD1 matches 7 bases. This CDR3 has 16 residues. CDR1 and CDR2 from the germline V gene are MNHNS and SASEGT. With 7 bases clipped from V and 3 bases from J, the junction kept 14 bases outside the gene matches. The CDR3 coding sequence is TGTGCCAGCACCCCTAGTGTGAGGGGGCTGTACTATGGCTACACCTTC. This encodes CASTPSVRGLYYGYTF.

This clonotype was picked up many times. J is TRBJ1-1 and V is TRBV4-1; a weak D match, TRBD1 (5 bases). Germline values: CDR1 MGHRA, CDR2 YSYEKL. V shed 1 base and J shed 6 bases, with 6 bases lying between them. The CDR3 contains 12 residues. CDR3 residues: CASSQVGAEAFF. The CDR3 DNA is TGCGCCAGCAGCCAAGTGGGGGCTGAAGCTTTCTTT.

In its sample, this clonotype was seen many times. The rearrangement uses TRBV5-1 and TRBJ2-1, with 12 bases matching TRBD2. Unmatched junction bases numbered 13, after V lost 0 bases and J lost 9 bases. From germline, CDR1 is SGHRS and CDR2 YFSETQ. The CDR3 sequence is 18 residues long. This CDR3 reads CASSLAPKTSGSSFEQFF. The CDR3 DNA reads TGCGCCAGCAGCTTGGCCCCTAAGACTAGCGGGAGTAGTTTTGAGCAGTTCTTC.

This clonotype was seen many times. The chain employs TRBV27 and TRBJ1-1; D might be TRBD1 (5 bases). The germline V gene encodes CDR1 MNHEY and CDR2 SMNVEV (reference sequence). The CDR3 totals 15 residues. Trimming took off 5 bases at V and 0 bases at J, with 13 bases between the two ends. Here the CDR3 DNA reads TGTGCCAGCAGTACCCCGGGGGGTGTGAACACTGAAGCTTTCTTT. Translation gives CASSTPGGVNTEAFF.

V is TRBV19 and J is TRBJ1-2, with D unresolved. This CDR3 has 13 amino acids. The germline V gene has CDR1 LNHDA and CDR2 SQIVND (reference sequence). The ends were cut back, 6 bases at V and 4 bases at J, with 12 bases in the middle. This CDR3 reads CASRGFAAYGYTF. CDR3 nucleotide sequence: TGTGCCAGTAGGGGGTTTGCTGCCTATGGCTACACCTTC.

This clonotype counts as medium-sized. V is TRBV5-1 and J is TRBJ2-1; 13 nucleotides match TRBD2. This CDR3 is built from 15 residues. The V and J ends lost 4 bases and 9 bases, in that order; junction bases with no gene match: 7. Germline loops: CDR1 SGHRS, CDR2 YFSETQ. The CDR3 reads CASSRGTSGEGEQFF. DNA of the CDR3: TGCGCCAGCAGCCGGGGGACTAGCGGGGAGGGTGAGCAGTTCTTC.

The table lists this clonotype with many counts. CDR3 DNA: TGTGCCAGCAGCTTATTCGGGGGGGGGGACAAATGGGGTTACAATGAGCAGTTCTTC. It yields the protein CASSLFGGGDKWGYNEQFF. The rearrangement joins TRBV7-9 to TRBJ2-1; 8 bases fit TRBD2. The V gene's germline CDR1 is SEHNR and CDR2 FQNEAQ (reference sequence). CDR3 length equals 19 residues. Trimming cost V 2 bases and J 4 bases; bases outside gene matches: 16.

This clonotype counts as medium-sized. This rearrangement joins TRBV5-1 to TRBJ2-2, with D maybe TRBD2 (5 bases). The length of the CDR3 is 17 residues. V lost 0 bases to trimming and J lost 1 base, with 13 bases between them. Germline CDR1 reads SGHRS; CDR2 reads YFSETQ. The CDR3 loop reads CASSLGGVGLNTGELFF. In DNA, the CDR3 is TGCGCCAGCAGCTTGGGGGGAGTAGGCCTGAACACCGGGGAGCTGTTTTTT.

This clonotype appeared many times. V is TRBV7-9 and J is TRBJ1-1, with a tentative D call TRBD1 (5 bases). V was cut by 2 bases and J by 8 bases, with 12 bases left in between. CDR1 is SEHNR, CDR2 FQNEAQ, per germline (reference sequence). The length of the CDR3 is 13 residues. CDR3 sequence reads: CASSLWPGPEAFF. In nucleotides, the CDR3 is TGTGCCAGCAGCTTATGGCCGGGACCAGAAGCTTTCTTT.

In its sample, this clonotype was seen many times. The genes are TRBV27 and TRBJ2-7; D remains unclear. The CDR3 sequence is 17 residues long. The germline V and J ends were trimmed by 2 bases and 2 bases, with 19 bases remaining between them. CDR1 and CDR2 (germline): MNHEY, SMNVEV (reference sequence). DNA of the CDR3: TGTGCCAGCAGTTTAAGGTCTGGTATAAATAGCCCCTACGAGCAGTACTTC. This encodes CASSLRSGINSPYEQYF.

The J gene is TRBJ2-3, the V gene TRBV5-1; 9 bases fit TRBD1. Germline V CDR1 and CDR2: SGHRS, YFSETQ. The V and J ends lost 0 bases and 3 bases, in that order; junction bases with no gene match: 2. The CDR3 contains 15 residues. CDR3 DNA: TGCGCCAGCAGCTTGGTGGGACAGGGTACAGATACGCAGTATTTT. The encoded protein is CASSLVGQGTDTQYF.

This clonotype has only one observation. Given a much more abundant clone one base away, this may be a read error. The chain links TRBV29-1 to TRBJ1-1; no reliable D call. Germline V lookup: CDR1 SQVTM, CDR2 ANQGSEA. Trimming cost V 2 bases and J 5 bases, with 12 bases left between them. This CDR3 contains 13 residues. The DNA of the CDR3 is TGCAGCGTTGAACCATTCATGGGAACTGAAGCTTTCTTT. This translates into CSVEPFMGTEAFF.

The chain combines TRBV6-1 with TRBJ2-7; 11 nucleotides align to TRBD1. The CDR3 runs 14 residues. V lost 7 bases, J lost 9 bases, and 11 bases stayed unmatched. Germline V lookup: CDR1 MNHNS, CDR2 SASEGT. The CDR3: CASTPYGTGGRQYF. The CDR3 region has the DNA TGTGCCAGCACCCCCTACGGGACAGGGGGACGGCAGTACTTC.

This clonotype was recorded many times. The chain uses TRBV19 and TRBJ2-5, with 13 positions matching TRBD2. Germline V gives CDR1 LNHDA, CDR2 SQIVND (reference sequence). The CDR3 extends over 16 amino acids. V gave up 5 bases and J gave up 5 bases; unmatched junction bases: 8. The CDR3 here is CASSGSGTSGAETQYF. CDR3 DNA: TGTGCCAGTAGTGGGTCCGGGACTAGCGGGGCCGAGACCCAGTACTTC.

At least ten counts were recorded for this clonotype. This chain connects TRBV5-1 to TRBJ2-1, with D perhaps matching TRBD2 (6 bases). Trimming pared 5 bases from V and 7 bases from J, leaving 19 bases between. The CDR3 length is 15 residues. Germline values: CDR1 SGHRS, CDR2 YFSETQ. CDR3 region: CASSSLPGARNEQFF. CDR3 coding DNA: TGCGCCAGCAGTAGCCTTCCGGGAGCCCGAAATGAGCAGTTCTTC.

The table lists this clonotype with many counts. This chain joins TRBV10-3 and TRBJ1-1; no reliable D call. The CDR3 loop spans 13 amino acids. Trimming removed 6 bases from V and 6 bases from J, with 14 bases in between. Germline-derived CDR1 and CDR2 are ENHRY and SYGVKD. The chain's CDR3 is CAIREERTAEAFF. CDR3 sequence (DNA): TGTGCCATCAGGGAAGAGAGGACGGCTGAAGCTTTCTTT.

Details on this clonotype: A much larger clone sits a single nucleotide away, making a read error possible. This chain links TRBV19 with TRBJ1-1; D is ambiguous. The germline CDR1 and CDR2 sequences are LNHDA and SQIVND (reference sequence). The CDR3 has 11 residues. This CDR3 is CASRSGRQASF. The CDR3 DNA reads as TGTGCCAGTAGATCAGGACGCCAGGCTTCCTTT. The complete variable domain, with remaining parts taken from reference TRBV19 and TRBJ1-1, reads DGGITQSPKYLFRKEGQNVTLSCEQNLNHDAMYWYRQDPGQGLRLIYYSQIVNDFQKGDIAEGYSVSREKKESFPLTVTSAQKNPTAFYLCASRSGRQASFGQGTRLTVV.

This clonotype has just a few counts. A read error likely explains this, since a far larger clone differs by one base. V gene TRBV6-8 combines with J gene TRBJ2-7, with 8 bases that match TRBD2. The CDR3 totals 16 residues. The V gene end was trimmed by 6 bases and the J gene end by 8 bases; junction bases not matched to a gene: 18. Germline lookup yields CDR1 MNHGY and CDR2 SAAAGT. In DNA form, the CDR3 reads TGTGCCAGCAGCCCTAGCCTTGGGACTAGGAAAGACAAGCAGTACTTC. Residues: CASSPSLGTRKDKQYF.

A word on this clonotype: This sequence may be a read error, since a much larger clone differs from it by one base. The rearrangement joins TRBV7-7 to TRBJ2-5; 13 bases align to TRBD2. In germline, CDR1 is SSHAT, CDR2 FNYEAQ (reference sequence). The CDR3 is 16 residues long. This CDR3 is CVSSPGTSGTQETQYF. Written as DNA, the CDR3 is TGTGTCAGCAGCCCCGGGACTAGCGGGACCCAAGAGACCCAGTACTTC.

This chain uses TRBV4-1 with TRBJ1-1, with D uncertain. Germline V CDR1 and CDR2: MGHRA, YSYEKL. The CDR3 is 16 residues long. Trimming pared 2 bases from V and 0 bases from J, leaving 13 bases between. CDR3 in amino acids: CASSQKGRTMNTEAFF. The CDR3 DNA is TGCGCCAGCAGCCAAAAAGGACGGACGATGAACACTGAAGCTTTCTTT.

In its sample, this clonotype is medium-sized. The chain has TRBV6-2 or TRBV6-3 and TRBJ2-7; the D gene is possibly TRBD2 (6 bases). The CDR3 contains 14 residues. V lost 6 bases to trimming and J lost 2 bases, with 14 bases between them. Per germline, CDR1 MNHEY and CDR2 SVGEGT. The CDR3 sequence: CASRGPDYPYEQYF. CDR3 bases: TGTGCCAGCAGGGGCCCGGACTACCCCTACGAGCAGTACTTC.

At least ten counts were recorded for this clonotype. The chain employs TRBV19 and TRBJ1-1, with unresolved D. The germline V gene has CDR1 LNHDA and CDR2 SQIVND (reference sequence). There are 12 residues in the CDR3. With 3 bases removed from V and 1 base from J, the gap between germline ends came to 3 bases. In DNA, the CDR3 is TGTGCCAGTAGTATGTCGAACACTGAAGCTTTCTTT. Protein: CASSMSNTEAFF.

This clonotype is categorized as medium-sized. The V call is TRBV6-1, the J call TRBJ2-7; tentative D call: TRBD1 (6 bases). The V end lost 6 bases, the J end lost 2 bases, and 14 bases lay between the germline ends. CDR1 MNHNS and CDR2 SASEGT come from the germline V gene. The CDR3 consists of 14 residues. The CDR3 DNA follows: TGTGCCAGCAGGTCAACCAGGGGAACCTACGAGCAGTACTTC. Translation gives CASRSTRGTYEQYF.

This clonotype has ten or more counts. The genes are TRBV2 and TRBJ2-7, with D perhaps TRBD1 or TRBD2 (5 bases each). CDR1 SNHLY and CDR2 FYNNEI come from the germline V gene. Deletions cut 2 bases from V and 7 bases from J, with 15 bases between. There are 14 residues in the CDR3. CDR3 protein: CASSELAGRTEQYF. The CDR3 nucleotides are TGTGCCAGCAGTGAATTGGCAGGGAGAACAGAGCAGTACTTC.

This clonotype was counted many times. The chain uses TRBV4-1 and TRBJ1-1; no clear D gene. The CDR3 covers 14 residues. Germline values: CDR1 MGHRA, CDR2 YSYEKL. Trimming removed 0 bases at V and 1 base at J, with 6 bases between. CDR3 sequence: CASSQDWGNTEAFF. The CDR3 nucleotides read TGCGCCAGCAGCCAAGATTGGGGGAACACTGAAGCTTTCTTT.

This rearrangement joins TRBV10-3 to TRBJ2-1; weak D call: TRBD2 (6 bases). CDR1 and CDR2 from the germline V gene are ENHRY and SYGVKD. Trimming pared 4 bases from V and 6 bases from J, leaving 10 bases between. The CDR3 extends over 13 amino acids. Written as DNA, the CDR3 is TGTGCCATCAGTGCGGGAGATCTCAATGAGCAGTTCTTC. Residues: CAISAGDLNEQFF.

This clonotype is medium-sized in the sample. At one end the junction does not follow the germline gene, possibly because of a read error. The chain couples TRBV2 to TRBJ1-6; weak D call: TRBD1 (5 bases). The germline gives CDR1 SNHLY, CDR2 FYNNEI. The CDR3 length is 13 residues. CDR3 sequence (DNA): TGTGCCAGCGGTGACGGGGCCGGGACACCCCTCCACTTT. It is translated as CASGDGAGTPLHF.

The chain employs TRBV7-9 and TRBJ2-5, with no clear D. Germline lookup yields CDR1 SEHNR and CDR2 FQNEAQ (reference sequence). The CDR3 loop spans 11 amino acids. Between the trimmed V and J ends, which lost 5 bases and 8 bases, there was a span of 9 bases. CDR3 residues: CASSPYITQYF. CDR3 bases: TGTGCCAGCAGCCCCTATATAACCCAGTACTTC.

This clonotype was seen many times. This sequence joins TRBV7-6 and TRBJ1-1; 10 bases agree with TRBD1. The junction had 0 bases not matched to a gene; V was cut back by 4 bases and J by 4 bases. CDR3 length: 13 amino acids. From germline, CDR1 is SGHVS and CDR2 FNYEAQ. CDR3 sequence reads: CASSWDRGTEAFF. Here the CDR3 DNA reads TGTGCCAGCAGCTGGGACAGGGGCACTGAAGCTTTCTTT.

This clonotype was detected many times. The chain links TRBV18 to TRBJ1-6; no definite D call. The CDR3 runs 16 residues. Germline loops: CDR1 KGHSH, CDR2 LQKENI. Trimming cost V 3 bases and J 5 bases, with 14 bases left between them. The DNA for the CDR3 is TGTGCCAGCTCACCTCGGCAGAGTAACAATAATTCACCCCTCCACTTT. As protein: CASSPRQSNNNSPLHF.

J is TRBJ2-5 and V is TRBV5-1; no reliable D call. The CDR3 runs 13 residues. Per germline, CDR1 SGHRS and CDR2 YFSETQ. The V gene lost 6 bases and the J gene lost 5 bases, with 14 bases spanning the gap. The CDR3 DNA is TGCGCCAGCATCTCCTTTTTGGCGGAGACCCAGTACTTC. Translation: CASISFLAETQYF. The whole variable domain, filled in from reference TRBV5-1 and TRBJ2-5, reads KAGVTQTPRYLIKTRGQQVTLSCSPISGHRSVSWYQQTPGQGLQFLFEYFSETQRNKGNFPGRFSGRQFSNSRSEMNVSTLELGDSALYLCASISFLAETQYFGPGTRLLVL.

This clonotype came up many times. The CDR3 bases are TGTGCCTGGAGTGGCCTAGCGGGACCCAATGAGCAGTTCTTC. It codes for CAWSGLAGPNEQFF. This chain uses TRBV30 with TRBJ2-1; 9 nucleotides line up with TRBD2. The CDR3 is 14 residues long. CDR1 is GTSNPN and CDR2 is SVGIG in the germline V gene (reference sequence). Trimming cost V 1 base and J 6 bases; bases outside gene matches: 4.